The 22 T cell receptor beta chains given below trace back to one sample, sequenced in a study of blood T cell repertoires in COVID-19. TCRdb keeps only in-frame clones here, not all; method: immunoSEQ multiplex PCR. Seen here are tens of thousands of clones, roughly 90% observed once, and the top ten hold about 12%. Sequencing input: peripheral blood. These receptors originate from a man between 65 and 79 years old with active or convalescent COVID-19.

This rearrangement joins TRBV18 to TRBJ2-5; a possible D gene is TRBD1 (5 bases). This CDR3 is built from 16 residues. Between the trimmed V and J ends, which lost 4 bases and 2 bases, there was a span of 17 bases. The germline CDR1 and CDR2 sequences are KGHSH and LQKENI. The CDR3 is CASSRNGAQPQETQYF. The CDR3 bases are TGTGCCAGCTCACGCAATGGGGCCCAACCACAAGAGACCCAGTACTTC.

The chain uses TRBV15 and TRBJ1-1; a possible D gene is TRBD1 (6 bases). The germline V gene has CDR1 LNHNV and CDR2 YYDKDF (reference sequence). CDR3 length: 17 residues. V lost 0 bases and J 0 bases, leaving 14 bases between the germline ends. This CDR3 reads CATSRDKQGFMNTEAFF. The CDR3 bases are TGTGCCACCAGCAGAGATAAACAGGGTTTTATGAACACTGAAGCTTTCTTT.

The genes are TRBV7-2 and TRBJ1-2, with TRBD1 as a possible D gene (6 bases). The CDR3 totals 16 residues. The V and J ends lost 5 bases and 1 base respectively, with 17 bases between them. Per the germline V gene, CDR1 is SGHTA and CDR2 is FQGNSA. CDR3 nucleotide sequence: TGTGCCAGCAGCCTTTTCCGGACAGTGATTAACTATGGCTACACCTTC. Translation gives CASSLFRTVINYGYTF.

The rearrangement uses TRBV7-2 and TRBJ1-5; 9 positions agree with TRBD1. V lost 5 bases to trimming and J lost 5 bases; unmatched junction nucleotides: 4. This CDR3 region has 14 residues. Germline values: CDR1 SGHTA, CDR2 FQGNSA. CDR3 sequence: CASSPGTGHQPQHF. CDR3 sequence (DNA): TGTGCCAGCAGCCCCGGGACAGGGCATCAGCCCCAGCATTTT. The whole variable domain, remainder taken from reference TRBV7-2 and TRBJ1-5, is GAGVSQSPSNKVTEKGKDVELRCDPISGHTALYWYRQSLGQGLEFLIYFQGNSAPDKSGLPSDRFSAERTGGSVSTLTIQRTQQEDSAVYLCASSPGTGHQPQHFGDGTRLSIL.

CDR3 region: CASSLFRPTTTNQPQHF. CDR3 sequence (DNA): TGTGCCAGCAGTTTATTTCGCCCGACTACGACCAATCAGCCCCAGCATTTT. This sequence joins TRBV28 and TRBJ1-5; unclear D gene. The V end was cut by 1 base, the J end by 3 bases, with 16 bases between. From germline, CDR1 is MDHEN and CDR2 SYDVKM. The length of the CDR3 is 17 residues.

This clone was recorded once. V usage is TRBV7-6 and J usage is TRBJ1-5; TRBD1 agrees at 7 bases. The germline V gene has CDR1 SGHVS and CDR2 FNYEAQ. This CDR3 region has 16 residues. The J segment lost 6 bases and the V segment lost 5 bases, leaving 13 bases of the junction unmatched. CDR3 DNA: TGTGCCAGCAGCCCGGCGCAGGGGGGTTTCGGTCAGCCCCAGCATTTT. Translation: CASSPAQGGFGQPQHF. Drawing the rest from reference TRBV7-6 and TRBJ1-5, the complete variable domain is GAGVSQSPRYKVTKRGQDVALRCDPISGHVSLYWYRQALGQGPEFLTYFNYEAQQDKSGLPNDRFSAERPEGSISTLTIQRTEQRDSAMYRCASSPAQGGFGQPQHFGDGTRLSIL.

This chain links TRBV6-2 or TRBV6-3 with TRBJ1-5; possible D gene TRBD1, 5 bases. Germline V gene data show CDR1 as MNHEY and CDR2 as SVGEGT. With 4 bases removed from V and 5 bases from J, the gap between germline ends came to 21 bases. The CDR3 has 17 residues. CDR3 DNA: TGTGCCAGCAGTTCACCCCTATCCCCACAGGTGGATCAGCCCCAGCATTTT. Encoded protein: CASSSPLSPQVDQPQHF.

The V and J genes are TRBV6-1 and TRBJ2-7, with 7 bases lining up with TRBD1. V dropped 0 bases and J dropped 5; count of bases not matched to a gene: 7. The germline V gene has CDR1 MNHNS and CDR2 SASEGT. This CDR3 has 15 residues. The CDR3 here is CASSEAVRGYDEQYF. CDR3 DNA sequence: TGTGCCAGCAGTGAAGCGGTCAGGGGGTATGACGAGCAGTACTTC.

The chain joins TRBV6-2 or TRBV6-3 to TRBJ1-5; TRBD1 matches 10 bases. The germline CDR1 and CDR2 sequences are MNHEY and SVGEGT. The V segment lost 2 bases and the J segment 0 bases; nucleotides outside the gene matches: 13. The CDR3 has 20 amino acids. CDR3 coding DNA: TGTGCCAGCAGTTACGACCAGGGACAGGGGCTAAAATATAGCAATCAGCCCCAGCATTTT. The encoded protein is CASSYDQGQGLKYSNQPQHF.

The chain links TRBV28 to TRBJ1-2; 9 bases align to TRBD1. The CDR3 length is 15 residues. Trimming took 3 bases from V and 8 from J; bases not matched to a gene: 10. Germline V gene sequence: CDR1 MDHEN, CDR2 SYDVKM. Here the CDR3 DNA reads TGTGCCAGCAGTTTGTGGGACAGGGCCTATGCGGGCTACACCTTC. As protein: CASSLWDRAYAGYTF.

The J gene is TRBJ1-1, the V gene TRBV18, with D unresolved. Trimming left V 4 bases short and J 0 bases short, with 6 bases between. Germline lookup yields CDR1 KGHSH and CDR2 LQKENI. This CDR3 contains 13 residues. For the CDR3, the DNA is TGTGCCAGCTCACAAGACATGAACACTGAAGCTTTCTTT. Its translation: CASSQDMNTEAFF.

The V gene is TRBV10-3, the J gene TRBJ2-5; the match to TRBD1 covers 7 bases. The length of the CDR3 is 16 residues. Germline CDR1 is ENHRY and CDR2 is SYGVKD. J was trimmed by 3 bases and V by 6 bases; bases with no gene match: 13. The CDR3 bases are TGTGCCATCAGACCGGGACAGACCTTCTCTAAAGAGACCCAGTACTTC. Protein sequence: CAIRPGQTFSKETQYF.

The CDR3 spells CASNSEGQDTQYF. The CDR3 DNA is TGTGCCAGCAATTCAGAGGGACAGGATACGCAGTATTTT. The chain combines TRBV7-9 with TRBJ2-3; 7 nucleotides align to TRBD1. The CDR3 loop spans 13 amino acids. The V gene's germline CDR1 is SEHNR and CDR2 FQNEAQ (reference sequence). With V trimmed by 7 bases and J by 6 bases, 7 bases remained unmatched.

This rearrangement joins TRBV7-8 to TRBJ1-2; 8 bases line up with TRBD1. Germline V gene sequence: CDR1 SGHVS, CDR2 FQNEAQ. J was trimmed by 10 bases and V by 5 bases; bases with no gene match: 6. The length of the CDR3 is 12 residues. The CDR3 DNA sequence: TGTGCCAGCAGCCTTCGACAGGGGCTCTACACCTTC. This encodes CASSLRQGLYTF.

This chain uses TRBV18 with TRBJ2-3, with D hard to call. This CDR3 has 12 residues. Germline-derived CDR1 and CDR2 are KGHSH and LQKENI. V lost 9 bases, J lost 3 bases, and 10 bases lay in between. CDR3 nucleotide sequence: TGTGCCAGTAGCAGTGATACAGATACGCAGTATTTT. Protein product: CASSSDTDTQYF. Variable domain in full (rest from reference TRBV18 and TRBJ2-3): NAGVMQNPRHLVRRRGQEARLRCSPMKGHSHVYWYRQLPEEGLKFMVYLQKENIIDESGMPKERFSAEFPKEGPSILRIQQVVRGDSAAYFCASSSDTDTQYFGPGTRLTVL.

The sample holds a few counts of this clone. This same CDR3 is encoded by further DNA sequences in the sample. The CDR3 protein is CAWSPGVGYTF. In nucleotides, the CDR3 is TGTGCCTGGAGCCCAGGGGTGGGCTACACCTTC. The V and J genes are TRBV30 and TRBJ1-2, with TRBD1 as a possible D gene (6 bases). Germline lookup yields CDR1 GTSNPN and CDR2 SVGIG (reference sequence). The CDR3 extends over 11 amino acids. V lost 3 bases and J 8 bases, leaving 10 bases between the germline ends.

The chain employs TRBV5-1 and TRBJ2-5, with 11 bases that match TRBD2. Germline V gene data show CDR1 as SGHRS and CDR2 as YFSETQ. This CDR3 is built from 18 residues. J gave up 3 bases and V 3 bases, and 13 bases lay outside the gene matches. CDR3 protein: CASSSLPISSGGKETQYF. The DNA for the CDR3 is TGCGCCAGCAGCTCCCTCCCTATCTCTAGCGGGGGGAAAGAGACCCAGTACTTC.

The chain joins TRBV6-5 to TRBJ2-2; 9 nucleotides line up with TRBD1. V lost 2 bases and J lost 6; bases outside the gene matches: 4. The CDR3 runs to 15 residues. Germline V gene lookup returns CDR1 MNHEY and CDR2 SVGAGI. CDR3 in amino acids: CASSYGTGMAGELFF. In DNA, the CDR3 is TGTGCCAGCAGTTACGGGACAGGGATGGCCGGGGAGCTGTTTTTT.

V and J are TRBV5-8 and TRBJ1-1; D possibly corresponds to TRBD1 (5 bases). CDR1 is SGHTS, CDR2 YDEGEE, per germline. CDR3 length: 15 residues. V was cut by 2 bases and J by 7 bases, with 18 bases left in between. CDR3 sequence (DNA): TGTGCCAGCAGCTTAGGCCCCGGCAGGGAGGGTGAAGCTTTCTTT. Translating it yields CASSLGPGREGEAFF.

The chain employs TRBV7-9 and TRBJ1-2; TRBD1 matches 9 bases. The germline CDR1 and CDR2 sequences are SEHNR and FQNEAQ (reference sequence). V was pared by 0 bases and J by 4 bases, with 12 bases of the junction left unmatched. The CDR3 runs to 18 residues. The CDR3 reads CASSLAGLGQGVSYGYTF. Here the CDR3 DNA reads TGTGCCAGCAGCTTAGCGGGCTTGGGACAGGGAGTAAGCTATGGCTACACCTTC.

Only a few counts were recorded for this clone. V and J are TRBV10-3 and TRBJ1-2; TRBD1 is a possible D gene (6 bases). This CDR3 contains 14 residues. The V end lost 5 bases, the J end lost 8 bases, and 18 bases lay between the germline ends. Germline V gene data show CDR1 as ENHRY and CDR2 as SYGVKD. Here the CDR3 DNA reads TGTGCCATCAGTAAGGTCAGACAGGCGGAGGGCTACACCTTC. Translation: CAISKVRQAEGYTF.

The chain employs TRBV20-1 and TRBJ1-1; D remains unclear. Per the germline V gene, CDR1 is DFQATT and CDR2 is SNEGSKA (reference sequence). This CDR3 contains 10 residues. Trimming took 7 bases from V and 8 from J, leaving 11 bases between them. DNA for the CDR3: TGCAGTGAAGGAGGATTAGAAGCTTTCTTT. Amino acids: CSEGGLEAFF.